Here is one TCR beta chain with its context. Its antigen target is currently unknown. No quality values exist for individual bases; no much larger clone is one base distant. The CDR3 regions of human TCRbeta chains were analyzed by immunosequencing. Under the source paper's analysis protocol: Repertoire TCRs were checked for matches against a reference library of SARS-CoV-2-specific TCRs that had been generated using the MIRA antigen-specificity platform. Breadth meant the fraction of unique TCRs that were SARS-CoV-2-associated, whereas depth meant the fraction of total T cells that were SARS-CoV-2-associated. Using the MIRA data, each spike-specific TCR was assigned both to the spike region to which the TCR was reactive and to a CD4 or CD8 class. Log10-transformed breadth and depth values were compared by one-way ANOVA with Sidak's multiple comparisons tests. TCRdb holds this immuneACCESS table with in-frame rearrangements only. Some clones are missing; in checked studies, unresolved V genes explain under half, and the rest has no known cause. The V and J calls and clone size come from that table; D and trimming were worked out from the DNA. Counted in this sample were more than 95,000 clones; roughly 90% of them appeared once. The ten top clones hold around 10% of the sample.

Looking up the germline V gene (reference sequence) yields CDR1 SGHNT and CDR2 YYREEE. At the junction V is shortened by 1 base and J by 2 bases, with 10 bases in between. The CDR3 holds 15 amino acids from the cysteine to the phenylalanine. Only the CDR3 portion is preserved as DNA: 45 bases, with reading frame beginning at the first base. The time point label here, explained by the study, means: baseline before first vaccination. In light of the paper, this sample's treatment or condition label describes: meningococcal conjugate vaccine given as trial control. The vaccinee samples were drawn from two UK trials, COV001 and COV002, one of which was a single-blind randomized controlled phase 2/3 trial testing AZD1222 (ChAdOx1 nCoV-19) in healthy adults. For TCRbeta chain sequencing, PBMC samples were collected from trial participants at day 0 and at day 28 after the second dose. This specimen belongs to a study of T cell responses to AZD1222 COVID-19 vaccine (dated by TCRdb to 2020 to 2023). Turning to the overall study: A total of 233 trial participants underwent TCR sequencing, of whom nearly 210 had received two doses of AZD1222 and some 26 had received two doses of the MenACWY control vaccine. Trial participants were enrolled into age subgroups of 18-55, 56-69 and 70-plus years, which contained about 150, 27 and 61 TCR-sequenced participants, respectively.

What the study reported, not specific to this receptor: Conclusions about previously exposed vaccinees are limited, since just five to seven AZD1222 recipients were seropositive for SARS-CoV-2 at baseline. In the small 56-69-year group, the increase in depth fell short of significance, most likely because of low power. Reportedly, close to half of the unique spike-specific TCRs recognized epitopes lying outside the regions that are mutated in the B.1.351 and B.1.1.7 variants. Because no samples from the day 14 peak response were available, repertoires could be characterized only after the peak T cell response. A significant rise in spike-specific TCR breadth and depth was observed after two AZD1222 doses relative to day 0 and relative to MenACWY recipients. Participants were mostly white British and included more females than males, and it was suggested by the authors that clonal diversity may have been underestimated. The vaccine-associated CD4 TCRs covered the entire spike protein, and the dominant responses fell in regions 160-218 and 743-854.

This sequence uses TRBV5-4 and TRBJ2-1, with TRBD1 perhaps the D gene, on 6 matching bases. Specimen: peripheral blood, collected on day 0 of MenACWY control vaccination. The TCR comes from an adult in good health. CDR3 region: CASSLTGSAYNEQFF. The DNA sequence is as follows: TGTGCCAGCAGCTTGACAGGGAGCGCCTACAATGAGCAGTTCTTC. The CDR3, completed at both ends by the reference TRBV5-4 and TRBJ2-1 genes, gives the full variable domain ETGVTQSPTHLIKTRGQQVTLRCSSQSGHNTVSWYQQALGQGPQFIFQYYREEENGRGNFPPRFSGLQFPNYSSELNVNALELDDSALYLCASSLTGSAYNEQFFGPGTRLTVL.